The rows below give T cell receptor beta chains drawn from one sample of a study of T cells in tuberculosis. Clones were sequenced by immunoSEQ multiplex PCR, and TCRdb holds only the in-frame ones, with some missing. This table has under 40,000 clones, roughly 94% appearing once. The specimen sequenced was PBMCs. The receptor set was obtained from a donor aged 10 to 29 with latent tuberculosis or without tuberculosis infection. The CDR3 runs from the conserved cysteine through the conserved F or W. Fields, in order: J gene, CDR3 length, clone size, D gene, V gene, CDR3 protein, CDR3 DNA. D genes are given only for firm matches. Only some rows state a clone size, as once, few, many or a class for expanded clones.

J: TRBJ2-3
length: 14
size: -
D: TRBD1
V: TRBV29-1
CDR3: CSGLARTGADTQYF
DNA: TGCAGCGGGCTAGCTCGGACAGGAGCAGATACGCAGTATTTT

J: TRBJ2-2
length: 14
size: few
D: TRBD2
V: TRBV10-3
CDR3: CAISREVNTGELFF
DNA: TGTGCCATCAGCCGGGAGGTGAACACCGGGGAGCTGTTTTTT

J: TRBJ2-3
length: 15
size: -
D: TRBD2
V: TRBV5-6
CDR3: CASSLKAGETDTQYF
DNA: TGTGCCAGCAGCTTGAAGGCGGGAGAAACAGATACGCAGTATTTT

J: TRBJ2-1
length: 14
size: large
D: TRBD1
V: TRBV27
CDR3: CASSWTGSVNEQFF
DNA: TGTGCCAGCAGTTGGACAGGGAGTGTCAATGAGCAGTTCTTC

J: TRBJ2-7
length: 12
size: once
D: -
V: TRBV29-1
CDR3: CSVDTGSDEQYF
DNA: TGCAGCGTAGATACAGGAAGTGACGAGCAGTACTTC

J: TRBJ2-3
length: 14
size: -
D: -
V: TRBV2
CDR3: CASRRERHPDTQYF
DNA: TGTGCCAGCCGGAGGGAGCGCCATCCAGATACGCAGTATTTT

J: TRBJ2-7
length: 19
size: -
D: TRBD2
V: TRBV30
CDR3: CAWNTDWTSGSPGVYEQYF
DNA: TGTGCCTGGAATACGGACTGGACTAGCGGGAGCCCTGGAGTCTACGAGCAGTACTTC

J: TRBJ2-1
length: 13
size: -
D: -
V: TRBV4-1
CDR3: CASSRTENNEQFF
DNA: TGCGCCAGCAGCCGGACAGAAAACAATGAGCAGTTCTTC

J: TRBJ2-7
length: 14
size: -
D: -
V: TRBV15
CDR3: CATSKREVSYEQYF
DNA: TGTGCCACCAGCAAGAGGGAAGTTTCCTACGAGCAGTACTTC

J: TRBJ2-7
length: 12
size: -
D: -
V: TRBV30
CDR3: CAWATSRREQYF
DNA: TGTGCCTGGGCAACTAGCCGGCGGGAGCAGTACTTC

J: TRBJ1-2
length: 14
size: -
D: -
V: TRBV7-2
CDR3: CASSSQGSGYGYTF
DNA: TGTGCCAGCAGCAGCCAGGGTTCTGGCTATGGCTACACCTTC

J: TRBJ2-7
length: 14
size: -
D: TRBD2
V: TRBV5-1
CDR3: CASREREYMREQYF
DNA: TGCGCCAGCAGGGAGCGGGAGTATATGAGGGAGCAGTACTTC

J: TRBJ2-7
length: 15
size: -
D: TRBD2
V: TRBV5-1
CDR3: CASGGSGRNSYEQYF
DNA: TGCGCCAGCGGGGGGAGCGGGAGGAACTCCTACGAGCAGTACTTC

J: TRBJ2-3
length: 14
size: -
D: -
V: TRBV5-1
CDR3: CASSLDKSTDTQYF
DNA: TGCGCCAGCAGCTTGGATAAATCCACAGATACGCAGTATTTT

J: TRBJ2-1
length: 13
size: -
D: -
V: TRBV19
CDR3: CASSMISDNEQFF
DNA: TGTGCCAGTAGTATGATTAGCGACAATGAGCAGTTCTTC

J: TRBJ2-7
length: 14
size: -
D: -
V: TRBV5-4
CDR3: CASSLSGREYEQYF
DNA: TGTGCCAGCAGCTTGTCAGGCAGGGAATACGAGCAGTACTTC

J: TRBJ1-4
length: 15
size: -
D: TRBD1
V: TRBV7-6
CDR3: CASSLLGTGTEKLFF
DNA: TGTGCCAGCAGCTTATTGGGGACAGGGACTGAAAAACTGTTTTTT

J: TRBJ2-1
length: 16
size: once
D: -
V: TRBV21-1
CDR3: CASSKMDSGRAGEQFF
DNA: TGTGCCAGCAGCAAAATGGATAGCGGGAGGGCCGGTGAGCAGTTCTTC

J: TRBJ2-5
length: 18
size: -
D: -
V: TRBV28
CDR3: CASSSLSAQPGPRETQYF
DNA: TGTGCCAGCAGTTCCCTTAGCGCCCAGCCTGGACCCCGAGAGACCCAGTACTTC

J: TRBJ1-2
length: 14
size: -
D: TRBD1
V: TRBV6-5
CDR3: CASNTRGPNYGYTF
DNA: TGTGCCAGCAACACTAGGGGGCCTAACTATGGCTACACCTTC

J: TRBJ1-5
length: 13
size: -
D: TRBD1
V: TRBV5-1
CDR3: CASSPGQGQPQHF
DNA: TGCGCCAGCAGTCCCGGACAGGGACAGCCCCAGCATTTT

J: TRBJ1-1
length: 13
size: few
D: TRBD1
V: TRBV25-1
CDR3: CASSTGGWAEAFF
DNA: TGTGCCAGCAGTACAGGGGGCTGGGCTGAAGCTTTCTTT

J: TRBJ1-5
length: 14
size: once
D: -
V: TRBV2
CDR3: CASSDSYSNQPQHF
DNA: TGTGCCAGCAGTGACAGTTATAGCAATCAGCCCCAGCATTTT

J: TRBJ2-1
length: 13
size: -
D: -
V: TRBV7-2
CDR3: CASSHISYNEQFF
DNA: TGTGCCAGCAGCCACATCTCCTACAATGAGCAGTTCTTC

J: TRBJ2-3
length: 11
size: once
D: -
V: TRBV20-1
CDR3: CSARRTDTQYF
DNA: TGCAGTGCTAGGCGGACAGATACGCAGTATTTT

J: TRBJ2-7
length: 15
size: -
D: TRBD2
V: TRBV6-1
CDR3: CASSEWGTGTNEQYF
DNA: TGTGCCAGCAGTGAATGGGGGACGGGGACTAACGAGCAGTACTTC

J: TRBJ1-3
length: 16
size: -
D: -
V: TRBV7-9
CDR3: CASSPRDLSSGNTIYF
DNA: TGTGCCAGCAGCCCGCGGGACTTGAGCTCTGGAAACACCATATATTTT

J: TRBJ2-7
length: 13
size: -
D: -
V: TRBV2
CDR3: CASSGQESGEQYF
DNA: TGTGCCAGCAGTGGGCAGGAATCCGGCGAGCAGTACTTC

J: TRBJ2-1
length: 14
size: -
D: -
V: TRBV7-9
CDR3: CASSSRDTYNEQFF
DNA: TGTGCCAGCAGCTCCCGGGACACATACAATGAGCAGTTCTTC

J: TRBJ2-1
length: 17
size: few
D: TRBD2
V: TRBV18
CDR3: CASSRGLAGTRYNEQFF
DNA: TGTGCCAGCTCCCGAGGACTAGCGGGAACAAGGTACAATGAGCAGTTCTTC

J: TRBJ2-2
length: 16
size: -
D: -
V: TRBV27
CDR3: CASSLESSQITGELFF
DNA: TGTGCCAGCAGTTTAGAAAGTTCCCAGATCACCGGGGAGCTGTTTTTT

J: TRBJ2-7
length: 14
size: -
D: TRBD1
V: TRBV9
CDR3: CASSPQGTAYEQYF
DNA: TGTGCCAGCAGCCCACAGGGGACCGCCTACGAGCAGTACTTC

J: TRBJ2-1
length: 14
size: -
D: -
V: TRBV11-2
CDR3: CASSLASSRGEQFF
DNA: TGTGCCAGCAGCTTAGCGTCTAGCCGGGGTGAGCAGTTCTTC